This section outlines one T cell receptor (beta chain) sequence together with its context. In the study's own analysis: Amplification of reference gene primers was used by the study to estimate nucleated cell counts. Measured with immunoSEQ multiplex PCR; TCRdb has only the in-frame clones, and not every one. From that table come the V and J calls and clone size; the DNA was used to work out D and trimming. Here the sample spans some 240,000 clones, about four fifths being singletons. Germline values: CDR1 SSHAT, CDR2 FNYEAQ (reference sequence). The CDR3 sequence is 14 residues long. V was clipped by 6 bases and J by 4 bases, with 12 bases between them. The data were obtained in a study of blood T cell repertoires in COVID-19. Study-wide context: There were acute and convalescent COVID-19 samples, and they came from the United States, Italy and Spain. The cDNA or gDNA used as material had been derived from T cells, B-cell-depleted T cells, or PBMCs.

The gene calls are TRBV7-7 and TRBJ2-2; tentative D call: TRBD1 (5 bases). Material for sequencing was peripheral blood. The sequence derives from a woman aged 40 to 50 who had recovered from COVID-19. The CDR3 region is CASSLDSFTGELFF. The CDR3 nucleotides are TGTGCCAGCAGTCTTGACAGTTTCACCGGGGAGCTGTTTTTT.